This TCR beta chain was profiled in a study of T cell changes during pregnancy in multiple sclerosis. Trimming pared 0 bases from V and 1 base from J, leaving 9 bases between. The CDR3 extends over 15 amino acids. The germline gives CDR1 SGHDN, CDR2 FVKESK. TCRdb keeps only in-frame clones here, not all; method: immunoSEQ multiplex PCR. The sample lists 35,000 to 40,000 clones, about 90% occurring once. The sequence was obtained from a female donor with multiple sclerosis, enrolled in a pregnancy study. V gene TRBV14 combines with J gene TRBJ2-5; D gene ambiguous. This specimen consisted of CD4+ T cells from peripheral blood mononuclear cells, obtained in the second trimester of pregnancy. The CDR3 loop is CASSQEFLGQETQYF. The DNA for the CDR3 is TGTGCCAGCAGCCAAGAGTTCCTAGGCCAAGAGACCCAGTACTTC.